This T cell receptor beta chain was sequenced in a study of spatial heterogeneity in lung cancer. The study, taken as a whole, reports: Tumors with more nonsynonymous mutations had more expanded intratumoral alpha and beta TCRs.

This clonotype came up many times. The antigen is undetermined. Found in a library prepared for alpha chains, this beta chain is an off-target read, and its abundance has little meaning. In the library, each TCR cDNA molecule bore its own unique molecular identifier. TCRdb re-derived calls from the 5' RACE reads in MiXCR, one entry per CDR3 protein. This table has about 13,000 distinct CDR3 sequences, roughly 6% appearing once. The time point: sample taken at primary tumor resection. The V end was cut by 7 bases, the J end by 4 bases, with 12 bases between. The CDR3 contains 13 residues. The specimen was lung tumor tissue, collected at surgery. The chain links TRBV12-3 or TRBV12-4 to TRBJ2-3; D not resolved. This clonotype originated in a female donor with early-stage non-small cell lung cancer. The CDR3 DNA is TGTGCCAGCATGGGGTACCGTGCAGATACGCAGTATTTT. It specifies CASMGYRADTQYF.